These 6 T cell receptor beta chains originate from one sample sequenced in a study of T-cell reconstitution after alpha-beta-depleted transplantation in children. TCRbeta library preparation incorporated unique molecular identifiers. TCRdb fed the PCR reads into MiXCR, producing one record per CDR3 protein. The sample includes around 700,000 distinct CDR3 sequences, around 13% of them seen just once. The sequences come from PBMCs, collected before TCRalphabeta/CD19-depleted stem cell transplant. These receptors all stem from a girl between 2 and 10 years old with congenital amegakaryocytic thrombocytopenia, due to receive a stem cell transplant.

At least ten counts were recorded for this clonotype. The chain joins TRBV20-1 to TRBJ2-1; the D call may be TRBD1 or TRBD2 (5 bases each). Trimming left V 1 base short and J 7 bases short, with 26 bases between. Germline V gene sequence: CDR1 DFQATT, CDR2 SNEGSKA (reference sequence). The CDR3 runs 18 residues. The CDR3 DNA sequence: TGCAGTGCTAGAGTCGGGGTGGGGAACCAGGGAATCGTGAATGAGCAGTTCTTC. Encoded protein: CSARVGVGNQGIVNEQFF.

This clonotype was found a few times. The V gene is TRBV20-1, the J gene TRBJ2-7; D gene ambiguous. V gave up 3 bases and J gave up 5 bases, with 5 bases separating them. The CDR3 runs 10 residues. CDR1 DFQATT and CDR2 SNEGSKA come from the germline V gene (reference sequence). CDR3 DNA sequence: TGCAGTGCTAGGCTGGACGAGCAGTACTTC. This translates into CSARLDEQYF.

This clonotype was recorded many times. CDR3 bases: TGTGCCATCAGTGACCCGAGACAGGGGGTGTACGAGCAGTACTTC. This translates into CAISDPRQGVYEQYF. The rearrangement joins TRBV10-3 to TRBJ2-7, with TRBD1 matching 9 bases. Germline V lookup: CDR1 ENHRY, CDR2 SYGVKD. The CDR3 length is 15 residues. V shed 3 bases, J shed 4 bases, and the junction held 7 bases outside the gene matches.

The chain couples TRBV11-2 to TRBJ2-3; 12 bases are shared with TRBD2. The CDR3 is 18 amino acids. Germline V gene data show CDR1 as SGHAT and CDR2 as FQNNGV. J gave up 6 bases and V 0 bases, and 10 bases lay outside the gene matches. The CDR3 here is CASSLDPYLAGGPDTQYF. CDR3 DNA: TGTGCCAGCAGCTTAGACCCCTACCTAGCGGGAGGGCCGGATACGCAGTATTTT.

This chain joins TRBV27 and TRBJ2-1; the match to TRBD2 covers 12 bases. V shed 3 bases, J shed 10 bases, and the junction held 7 bases outside the gene matches. The CDR3 runs 15 residues. The germline gives CDR1 MNHEY, CDR2 SMNVEV (reference sequence). The CDR3 is CASSLGLAGPAEQFF. DNA for the CDR3: TGTGCCAGCAGTTTGGGACTAGCGGGTCCCGCGGAGCAGTTCTTC.

This clonotype was seen a handful of times. The genes are TRBV6-1 and TRBJ2-1; D not resolved. The CDR3 has 15 residues. Trimming took off 7 bases at V and 5 bases at J, with 18 bases between the two ends. CDR1 is MNHNS, CDR2 SASEGT, per germline. CDR3 region: CASTWVRLVDNEQFF. The CDR3 DNA reads as TGTGCCAGCACCTGGGTGAGGCTGGTGGACAATGAGCAGTTCTTC.